This paragraph covers one T cell receptor beta chain sequence. The source of the sample is a study of blood T cell repertoires in COVID-19. Background on the study: Sources were T cells, B-cell-depleted T cells, or PBMCs; the material itself was cDNA or gDNA.

This table comes from immunoSEQ multiplex PCR, and its TCRdb copy is limited to in-frame clones, with some not included. This table has approximately 300,000 clones, 85% to 90% appearing once. The V gene's germline CDR1 is MGHRA and CDR2 YSYEKL. This CDR3 has 15 residues. V was shortened by 0 bases and J by 0 bases, with 6 bases between the two germline ends. The age range of participants was about 18 to 100 years, with residence in about 25 US areas. The study counted Cohort 3 donors as recovered given two negative PCRs, clearance, or symptom resolution. Sequencing was performed on PBMCs or T cells enriched from blood (not recorded which). The chain joins TRBV4-1 to TRBJ2-1; tentative D call: TRBD1 (5 bases). The source of this sequence is a woman aged 18-30 years who had recovered from COVID-19. The CDR3 here is CASSQDRVSYNEQFF. Written as DNA, the CDR3 is TGCGCCAGCAGCCAAGACAGGGTCTCCTACAATGAGCAGTTCTTC.